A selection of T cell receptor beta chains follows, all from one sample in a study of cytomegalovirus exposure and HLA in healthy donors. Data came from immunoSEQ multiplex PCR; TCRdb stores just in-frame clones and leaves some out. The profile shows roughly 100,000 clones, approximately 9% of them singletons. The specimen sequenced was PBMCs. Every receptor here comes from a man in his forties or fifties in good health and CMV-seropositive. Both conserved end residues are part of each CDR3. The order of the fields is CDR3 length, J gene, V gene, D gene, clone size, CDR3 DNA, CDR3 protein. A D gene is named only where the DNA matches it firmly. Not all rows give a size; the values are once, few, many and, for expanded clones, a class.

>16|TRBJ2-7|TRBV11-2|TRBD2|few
TGTGCCAGCAGCTTTTCCGGGACTAGTAGCAGGGGCGAGCAGTACTTC
CASSFSGTSSRGEQYF
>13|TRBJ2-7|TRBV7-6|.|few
TGTGCCAGCAGCTCCGGGACAACCTACGAGCAGTACTTC
CASSSGTTYEQYF
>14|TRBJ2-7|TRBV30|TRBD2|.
TGTGCCTGGAGTGGGCTTTTACTAGCGTCCGAGCAGTACTTC
CAWSGLLLASEQYF
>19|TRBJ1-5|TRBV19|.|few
TGTGCCAGTAGTCCCCGGACGACACCTACGGGGGTGAGCAATCAGCCCCAGCATTTT
CASSPRTTPTGVSNQPQHF
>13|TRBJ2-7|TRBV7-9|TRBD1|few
TGTGCCAGTGATGGGGACAGGGCCTACGAGCAGTACTTC
CASDGDRAYEQYF
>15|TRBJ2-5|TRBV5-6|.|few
TGTGCCAGCAGCTTGGGGGGAGTCGGGGGAGAGACCCAGTACTTC
CASSLGGVGGETQYF
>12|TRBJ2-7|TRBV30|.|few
TGTGCCTGGAGTGGAGGCCCCTACGAGCAGTACTTC
CAWSGGPYEQYF
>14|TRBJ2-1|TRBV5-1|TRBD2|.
TGCGCCAGCAGCTTGGTAGCGGGAGTAAATGAGCAGTTCTTC
CASSLVAGVNEQFF
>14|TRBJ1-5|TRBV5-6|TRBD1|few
TGTGCCAGCAGCCCCGGACAGGATGATCAGCCCCAGCATTTT
CASSPGQDDQPQHF
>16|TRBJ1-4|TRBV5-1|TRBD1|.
TGCGCCAGCAGCCCGGACAGGGTTGCAACTAATGAAAAACTGTTTTTT
CASSPDRVATNEKLFF
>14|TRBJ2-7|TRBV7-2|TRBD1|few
TGTGCCAGCAACACGGGACAGGGACCCTACGAGCAGTACTTC
CASNTGQGPYEQYF
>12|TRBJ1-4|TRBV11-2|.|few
TGTGCCAGCAGCGTAACGGGGGAAAAACTGTTTTTT
CASSVTGEKLFF
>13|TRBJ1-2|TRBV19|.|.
TGTGCCAGTAGTTACGGTGAACGCTATGGCTACACCTTC
CASSYGERYGYTF
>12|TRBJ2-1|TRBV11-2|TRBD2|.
TGTGCCAGCAGCGTTAGCGGGAATGAGCAGTTCTTC
CASSVSGNEQFF
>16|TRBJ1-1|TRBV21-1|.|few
TGTGCCAGCAGCTCCCGGGACAGACCCCTTAACACTGAAGCTTTCTTT
CASSSRDRPLNTEAFF
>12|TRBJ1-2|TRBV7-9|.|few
TGTGCCAGCAGCCCCAACGACATTGGCTACACCTTC
CASSPNDIGYTF
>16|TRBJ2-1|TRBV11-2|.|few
TGTGCCAGCAGCTTTCCCCCAGGGTACACCTACAATGAGCAGTTCTTC
CASSFPPGYTYNEQFF
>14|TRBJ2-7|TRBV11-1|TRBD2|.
TGTGCCAGCAGCTTACGGAGCGGGAGCGGCGAGCAGTACTTC
CASSLRSGSGEQYF
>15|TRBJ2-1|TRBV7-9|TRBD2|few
TGTGCCAGCAGCTTAGGCGGGAGGGCCTCATATGAGCAGTTCTTC
CASSLGGRASYEQFF
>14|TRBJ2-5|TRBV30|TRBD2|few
TGTGCCTGGAGTGTAGCGGGATGGCAAGAGACCCAGTACTTC
CAWSVAGWQETQYF
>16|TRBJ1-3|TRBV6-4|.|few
TGTGCCAGCAGTGACTCGAGGCAGTCCCCTGGAAACACCATATATTTT
CASSDSRQSPGNTIYF
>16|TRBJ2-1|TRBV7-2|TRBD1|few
TGTGCCAGCAGCCCCCGGACAGGGAGCTCCTACAATGAGCAGTTCTTC
CASSPRTGSSYNEQFF